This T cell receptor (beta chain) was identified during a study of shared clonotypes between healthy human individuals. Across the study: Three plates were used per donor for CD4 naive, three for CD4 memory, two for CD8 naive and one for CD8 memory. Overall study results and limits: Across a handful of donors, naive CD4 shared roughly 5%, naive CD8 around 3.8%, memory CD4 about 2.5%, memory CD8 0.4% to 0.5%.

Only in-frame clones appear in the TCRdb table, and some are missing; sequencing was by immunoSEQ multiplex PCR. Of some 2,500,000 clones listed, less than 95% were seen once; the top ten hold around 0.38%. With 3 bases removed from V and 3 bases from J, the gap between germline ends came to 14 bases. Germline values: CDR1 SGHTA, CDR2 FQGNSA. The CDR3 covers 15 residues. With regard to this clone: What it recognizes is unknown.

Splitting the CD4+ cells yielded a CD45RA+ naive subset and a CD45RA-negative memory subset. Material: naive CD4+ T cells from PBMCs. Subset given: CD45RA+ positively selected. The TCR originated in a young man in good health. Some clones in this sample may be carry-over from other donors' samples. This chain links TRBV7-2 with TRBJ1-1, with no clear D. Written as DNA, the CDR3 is TGTGCCAGCAGCTTCAGCGGCCTGGGGTACACTGAAGCTTTCTTT. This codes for CASSFSGLGYTEAFF. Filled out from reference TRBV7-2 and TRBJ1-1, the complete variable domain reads GAGVSQSPSNKVTEKGKDVELRCDPISGHTALYWYRQSLGQGLEFLIYFQGNSAPDKSGLPSDRFSAERTGGSVSTLTIQRTQQEDSAVYLCASSFSGLGYTEAFFGQGTRLTVV.